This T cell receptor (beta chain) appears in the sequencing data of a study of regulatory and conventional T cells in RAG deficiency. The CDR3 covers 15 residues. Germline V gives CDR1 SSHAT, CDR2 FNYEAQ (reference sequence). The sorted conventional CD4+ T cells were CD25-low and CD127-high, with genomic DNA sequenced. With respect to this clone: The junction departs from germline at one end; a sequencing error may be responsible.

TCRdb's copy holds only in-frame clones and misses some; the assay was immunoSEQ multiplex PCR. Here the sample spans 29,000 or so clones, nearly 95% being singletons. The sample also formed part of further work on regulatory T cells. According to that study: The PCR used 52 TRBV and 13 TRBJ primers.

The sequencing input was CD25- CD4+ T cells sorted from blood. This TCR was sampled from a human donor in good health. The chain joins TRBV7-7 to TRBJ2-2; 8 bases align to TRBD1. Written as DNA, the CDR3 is TGTGCTAGCAGCTCAGGGGGCGTGAACACCGGGGAGCTGTTTTTT. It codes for CASSSGGVNTGELFF.